The text below deals with one TCR beta chain. Antigen specificity is unknown. This sample is drawn from a study of T cell responses to AZD1222 COVID-19 vaccine. Study outcomes and limitations: Two doses of AZD1222 preceded a rise in Spike-specific TCR breadth and depth. Close to half of spike-specific TCRs reportedly recognize unmutated variant regions.

Germline CDR1 is LGHNT and CDR2 is FRNRAP. V was clipped by 6 bases and J by 4 bases; unmatched bases: 4. This CDR3 is built from 14 residues. Sequencing used immunoSEQ multiplex PCR; TCRdb keeps in-frame clones, though not all of them. The repertoire holds about 100,000 clones, with approximately 90% as singletons. This sequence originates from an adult in good health. Sequencing used peripheral blood, obtained on day 0 of AZD1222 vaccination. The chain employs TRBV12-5 and TRBJ2-3; 10 bases match TRBD1. The CDR3 sequence: CASGSGQGADTQYF. In DNA, the CDR3 is TGTGCTAGTGGCTCAGGACAGGGGGCAGATACGCAGTATTTT. The full variable domain, with the rest looked up from reference TRBV12-5 and TRBJ2-3, is DARVTQTPRHKVTEMGQEVTMRCQPILGHNTVFWYRQTMMQGLELLAYFRNRAPLDDSGMPKDRFSAEMPDATLATLKIQPSEPRDSAVYFCASGSGQGADTQYFGPGTRLTVL.